This is a list of T cell receptor beta chains from one sample in a study of EBV T-cell therapy then PD-1 blockade in nasopharyngeal carcinoma. Their cognate antigens are unknown. Generated by immunoSEQ multiplex PCR, the TCRdb table keeps only in-frame clones and is missing some. Of fewer than 25,000 clones in the sample, about 81% were seen once. Sequenced material: CD8+ T cells from blood, taken at day 266 from a patient whose treatment included autologous EBV-specific T cells and nivolumab. These receptors were collected from a man in his forties with nasopharyngeal carcinoma. Both conserved end residues are trimmed from each CDR3.

V gene	J gene	CDR3 protein
TRBV5-5	TRBJ2-2	ASSYRGPSTGELF
TRBV7-3	TRBJ1-2	ASSLTGQEGLDYGYT
TRBV5-1	TRBJ2-2	ASSLRGGGPKGELF
TRBV6-2/TRBV6-3	TRBJ2-3	ASSYADRSTDTQY
TRBV6-5	TRBJ2-3	ASSRFGADTQY
TRBV4-3	TRBJ2-7	ASSQDLSKGNEQY
TRBV11-2	TRBJ2-2	ASSCKQGARTGELF
TRBV2	TRBJ1-2	ASKTGTTNYGYT
TRBV6-2/TRBV6-3	TRBJ2-6	ASSISNSGANVLT
TRBV9	TRBJ1-1	ASSLGQGNTEAF
TRBV7-9	TRBJ2-5	ASSGRYETQY
TRBV2	TRBJ2-7	ASSVRTESYEQY
TRBV4-2	TRBJ1-2	ASSQDSSVYGYT
TRBV7-9	TRBJ1-5	ASRDGGVDQPQH
TRBV7-8	TRBJ2-3	ASSWGGRTDTQY
TRBV2	TRBJ1-1	ASSEPVFTEAF
TRBV19	TRBJ1-6	ASSAHEGSGSPLH
TRBV29-1	TRBJ2-1	SVGGQGNEQF
TRBV27	TRBJ1-1	ASSLFWANTEAF
TRBV11-2	TRBJ2-5	ASSLAGSRETQY
TRBV4-3	TRBJ2-6	ASSQDLVRRDSLFSGANVLT
TRBV3-1/TRBV3-2	TRBJ2-7	ASSPYPGQNYEQY
TRBV3-1/TRBV3-2	TRBJ1-2	ASSQESVEGIYGYT
TRBV4-1	TRBJ1-2	ASSQDWGNRGYT
TRBV12-3/TRBV12-4	TRBJ1-4	ASSLMGNEKLF
TRBV6-2/TRBV6-3	TRBJ2-2	ASSYADSNANTGELF
TRBV4-1	TRBJ1-2	ASRWDSSSNYGYT
TRBV6-6	TRBJ1-2	ASSLAETAANYGYT
TRBV27	TRBJ1-2	ASSSGLQGYT
TRBV7-3	TRBJ2-5	ASSLTRDRDRETQY
TRBV4-1	TRBJ2-7	ASSQVAGATNYEQY
TRBV4-1	TRBJ2-5	ASSLRLGTGLRTQY
TRBV6-4	TRBJ2-3	ASSEVAEGTDTQY
TRBV19	TRBJ2-7	ASTSGQGAYEQY
TRBV11-2	TRBJ2-7	ASRAGRSPGPYEQY
TRBV7-8	TRBJ1-2	ASSLEVRGGYGYT
TRBV5-1	TRBJ2-1	ASSLGQGFYNEQF
TRBV3-1/TRBV3-2	TRBJ2-1	ASSRVVAGGQGNEQF
TRBV27	TRBJ2-7	ASSLGSAIYEQY
TRBV27	TRBJ2-5	ASAPYGGGLETQY
TRBV7-6	TRBJ2-7	ASSLDPTGNYEQY
TRBV7-8	TRBJ1-5	ASSPRHTYQPQH
TRBV6-6	TRBJ1-2	ASSSTPGGGNYGYT
TRBV6-5	TRBJ2-1	ASSYSRVSYNEQF
TRBV7-9	TRBJ1-2	ASRGQTGGYT
TRBV5-1	TRBJ2-5	ASSGGLAGEETQY
TRBV30	TRBJ2-2	AWVSGGAHTGELF
TRBV28	TRBJ2-3	ASSFRGAGDTQY
TRBV7-2	TRBJ1-5	ASSFSQGRPQH
TRBV3-1/TRBV3-2	TRBJ1-1	ASSQDLGTVNTEAF
TRBV6-5	TRBJ1-1	ASSYSASVGTEAF
TRBV11-2	TRBJ2-1	ASSLGPDKF
TRBV15	TRBJ2-6	ATSGPNSGANVLT
TRBV5-5	TRBJ1-5	ASSLRLGRDQPQH
TRBV6-5	TRBJ2-2	ASSHGQGATGELF